The text below deals with one T cell receptor beta chain. What antigen it recognizes has not been identified. No clone much larger than this one lies a single base away; base qualities are absent. This sample is part of a study of T-cell memory formation after mild COVID-19 (dated by TCRdb to the early 2020s). For the wider study: Most TCR sequence clusters were specific to one of the two donors. In a couple of donors, T-cell clones that expanded and contracted after mild COVID-19 were followed by sequencing TCRalpha and TCRbeta repertoires longitudinally. The cohort was made up of two young adult volunteers, one female and one male, who were previously healthy.

Ficoll-Paque density gradient centrifugation was used to isolate PBMCs. The CDR3 goes from the cysteine to the phenylalanine over 14 residues. The read is trimmed to its CDR3 DNA, 42 bases read in frame from base 1. Trimming takes 1 base from V and 8 bases from J, and the germline ends sit 14 bases apart. The sequencing machine was an Illumina NovaSeq 6000. TCRalpha and TCRbeta cDNA libraries were built by 5'RACE with constant-segment primers, adding sample barcodes and unique molecular identifiers. Trizol reagent was used to extract RNA from every sample. Amplification of the libraries took two PCR steps, and the second step added a second sample barcode plus Illumina TruSeq adapters. Sequencing of the libraries was done on an Illumina NovaSeq, producing 2 x 150 bp paired-end reads. Per the authors' processing: With migec v1.2.7, reads were demultiplexed and then collapsed into UMI-guided consensus sequences. Using mixcr v2.1.11, the UMI consensuses were aligned to TRA and TRB V and J templates and assembled into clonotypes. A clonotype was counted as expanded or contracted only if both edgeR and NoisET called the change significant, with noise models trained on biological replicates. For edgeR calls, a false discovery rate-adjusted p below 0.01 and a log2 fold-change threshold of 1 were applied. As an exploratory analysis of dynamics, PCA with hierarchical clustering was applied to max-normalized trajectories of the 1000 most abundant clonotypes. Each responding clone was given a CD4 or CD8 phenotype based on the CD4+ and CD8+ repertoires, which had been sequenced separately. The public reads were reprocessed in TCRdb via fastp at Q25 and MiXCR, keeping in-frame beta chains. CDR3 protein sequences are deduplicated, and each keeps its most common genes and DNA. The V and J calls and clone size are TCRdb's, not the authors'. The sample contains 360,000 or so distinct CDR3 sequences, around 27% of them found a single time. The leading ten clones occupy less than 15% of the sample.

General study outcomes and caveats: Clones contracting from day 15 to 85 had balanced CD4/CD8 phenotypes, while a second wave expanding from day 15 to 37 was biased towards CD4+. Some responding clones were detected in pre-infection memory, which suggested that pre-existing cross-reactive memory T cells had joined the SARS-CoV-2 response. SARS-CoV-2 specificity was not confirmed for the second-wave clones peaking on day 37. Contracting CD4+ clones were located mainly in the CM and EM memory subsets, whereas CD8+ clones were found to be enriched in EMRA. The study covered only a couple of mild cases, and larger cohorts including severe cases with pre-infection samples were considered necessary.

This TCR came from an adult woman who had mild COVID-19 (a few samples of this study predate the infection). The sample titles of this study are shuffled in the database, so cell type and time point are left out; the donor was told from shared clones. The specimen sequenced was PBMCs or a T cell subset sorted from them (not recorded which). This chain joins TRBV12-3 or TRBV12-4 to TRBJ1-1; too little of a D gene remains to name it. The CDR3: CASSLGGRGREAFF. The nucleotides are TGTGCCAGCAGTTTAGGCGGCCGGGGTAGAGAAGCTTTCTTT.